This T cell receptor (beta chain) was obtained from a study of OX40 agonist ivuxolimab in advanced cancers. Study-wide background: Patients received ivuxolimab, an agonistic anti-OX40 (CD134) antibody. Those treated in dose escalation had hepatocellular carcinoma, melanoma, renal cell cancer or head and neck cancer. Study-level points and caveats: At doses 0.1 to 3.0 mg/kg, CD4+ and CD8+ clones expanded.

With respect to this clone: Antigen unknown.

The CDR3 covers 15 residues. Trimming left V 0 bases short and J 2 bases short, with 11 bases between. Germline CDR1 LGHNA, CDR2 YNFKEQ. Clones were read by immunoSEQ multiplex PCR, and TCRdb kept only the in-frame ones, dropping some. The data hold more than 75,000 clones, with roughly 80% observed a single time. The starting material was CD4+ or CD8+ T cells sorted from blood, obtained in a trial of the OX40 agonist ivuxolimab. This sequence was found in an adult with an advanced solid tumor such as melanoma, head and neck, liver or kidney cancer. This sequence joins TRBV4-2 and TRBJ2-7, with D tentatively TRBD1 or TRBD2 (5 bases each). CDR3 loop: CASSQDKGSPYEQYF. CDR3 coding DNA: TGTGCCAGCAGCCAAGATAAGGGGAGCCCCTACGAGCAGTACTTC.